This TCR beta chain originates from a study of blood T cell repertoires in COVID-19. The table came from immunoSEQ multiplex PCR; TCRdb's copy has only in-frame clones and leaves some out. There are approximately 15,000 clones in the sample; about 90% occur only once, and roughly 17% lies in the top ten. This CDR3 is 13 amino acids long. The germline V gene encodes CDR1 LGHNA and CDR2 YSLEER. V lost 8 bases, J lost 3 bases, and 13 bases lay in between. The V and J genes are TRBV4-3 and TRBJ1-2; possible D gene TRBD1, 5 bases. This sequence was found in a man between 45 and 60 years old with active COVID-19. The sequenced sample consisted of peripheral blood. In DNA, the CDR3 is TGCGCCAGCTCCAGGGAAGGGGACTATGGCTACACCTTC. It yields the protein CASSREGDYGYTF.